The 23 T cell receptor beta chains below were found in one sample sequenced in a study of T cell responses to AZD1222 COVID-19 vaccine. Sequenced by immunoSEQ multiplex PCR; TCRdb stores in-frame clones only, minus some. Here the sample spans 65,000 to 95,000 clones, about 85% being singletons. Sequencing was performed on peripheral blood, taken on day 0 of AZD1222 vaccination. The source is an adult in good health.

This sequence joins TRBV4-1 and TRBJ2-5, with a weak D call TRBD2 (5 bases). This CDR3 comprises 15 residues. Trimming pared 5 bases from V and 2 bases from J, leaving 15 bases between. Germline values: CDR1 MGHRA, CDR2 YSYEKL. The CDR3 loop reads CASSDLARVQETQYF. In DNA, the CDR3 is TGCGCCAGCAGCGACCTTGCGCGGGTTCAAGAGACCCAGTACTTC.

There are a few counts of this clone. The chain recombines TRBV5-6 with TRBJ1-5; 8 bases are a match to TRBD1. The germline gives CDR1 SGHDT, CDR2 YYEEEE. V lost 3 bases to trimming and J lost 7 bases; unmatched junction nucleotides: 6. CDR3 length: 14 residues. The CDR3 reads CASSSDREGQPQHF. In DNA form, the CDR3 reads TGTGCCAGCAGCTCGGACAGGGAGGGACAGCCCCAGCATTTT.

The rearrangement uses TRBV24-1 and TRBJ2-7; D is ambiguous. Trimming took 3 bases from V and 7 from J, leaving 0 bases between them. The CDR3 runs 9 residues. CDR1 and CDR2 from the germline V gene are KGHDR and SFDVKD. The CDR3 reads CATSDEQYF. The CDR3 DNA follows: TGTGCCACCAGTGATGAGCAGTACTTC.

The genes are TRBV7-2 and TRBJ2-7; weak D call: TRBD2 (6 bases). Trimming took 5 bases from V and 2 from J, leaving 16 bases between them. Germline V lookup: CDR1 SGHTA, CDR2 FQGNSA. The CDR3 consists of 15 residues. CDR3 nucleotide sequence: TGTGCCAGCAGCCACACGTGGGGAGGCCCCTACGAGCAGTACTTC. This sequence encodes CASSHTWGGPYEQYF.

The chain combines TRBV4-3 with TRBJ1-3; 8 bases are a match to TRBD1. The CDR3 runs 17 residues. From germline, CDR1 is LGHNA and CDR2 YSLEER. Unmatched junction bases numbered 7, after V lost 0 bases and J lost 3 bases. The CDR3 loop is CASSQDPLTGGGNTIYF. For the CDR3, the DNA is TGCGCCAGCAGCCAAGATCCCCTCACAGGGGGTGGAAACACCATATATTTT.

The J gene is TRBJ2-7, the V gene TRBV7-5; the tabulated D call, TRBD1, remains unverified against the DNA. TRBV7-5 represents a pseudogene. The CDR3 contains 18 residues. This chain's CDR3 is CARSLAPFEGTGDAQQYF. The CDR3 DNA follows: TGTGCCAGAAGCTTAGCGCCGTTTGAAGGGACAGGGGATGCTCAGCAGTACTTC.

The chain joins TRBV30 to TRBJ1-4, with D possibly matching TRBD1 (5 bases). The germline V and J ends were trimmed by 1 base and 4 bases, with 7 bases remaining between them. This CDR3 region has 13 residues. The V gene's germline CDR1 is GTSNPN and CDR2 SVGIG (reference sequence). The CDR3: CAWSGGVNEKLFF. CDR3 nucleotide sequence: TGTGCCTGGAGTGGGGGGGTTAATGAAAAACTGTTTTTT.

This chain connects TRBV5-1 to TRBJ2-5; 9 positions agree with TRBD2. The CDR3 runs to 17 residues. Germline-derived CDR1 and CDR2 are SGHRS and YFSETQ. With V trimmed by 0 bases and J by 5 bases, 11 bases remained unmatched. The CDR3 protein is CASSLGGQLAGVETQYF. The CDR3 DNA reads as TGCGCCAGCAGCTTGGGAGGACAGTTAGCGGGGGTGGAGACCCAGTACTTC.

V is TRBV14 and J is TRBJ1-5; D gene ambiguous. Germline assignment: CDR1 SGHDN and CDR2 FVKESK. Trimming removed 1 base at V and 7 bases at J, with 8 bases between. There are 13 residues in the CDR3. Here the CDR3 DNA reads TGTGCCAGCAGCCAAGGACCCTCGCAGCCCCAGCATTTT. This sequence encodes CASSQGPSQPQHF.

Comments on this clone: Germline is not matched at one junction end, which may reflect a read error. The J gene is TRBJ1-6, the V gene TRBV18; maybe TRBD1 (5 bases). CDR1 is KGHSH, CDR2 LQKENI, per germline. The CDR3 length is 13 residues. The CDR3 region is CASQLTANSPFHF. The CDR3 nucleotides read TGTGCCAGCCAATTGACAGCCAATTCACCCTTCCACTTT. The variable domain in full, completed from reference TRBV18 and TRBJ1-6, reads NAGVMQNPRHLVRRRGQEARLRCSPMKGHSHVYWYRQLPEEGLKFMVYLQKENIIDESGMPKERFSAEFPKEGPSILRIQQVVRGDSAAYFCASQLTANSPFHFGNGTRLTVT.

This clone came up once. The chain recombines TRBV7-2 with TRBJ2-5; D unresolved. V was pared by 4 bases and J by 5 bases, with 17 bases between. The CDR3 runs 15 residues. Germline loops: CDR1 SGHTA, CDR2 FQGNSA. The CDR3 loop is CASSYLGSGFETQYF. In nucleotides, the CDR3 is TGTGCCAGCAGCTACCTAGGATCTGGGTTTGAGACCCAGTACTTC.

This chain links TRBV4-3 with TRBJ2-3; D may be TRBD1 (5 bases). The CDR3 contains 16 residues. CDR1 is LGHNA, CDR2 YSLEER, per germline. V was clipped by 0 bases and J by 2 bases, with 12 bases between them. In nucleotides, the CDR3 is TGCGCCAGCAGCCAAGATTCAACAGGTTACACAGATACGCAGTATTTT. It specifies CASSQDSTGYTDTQYF.

The rearrangement joins TRBV3-1 (or the pseudogene TRBV3-2) to TRBJ1-1, with a possible D match to TRBD1 (5 bases). Germline CDR1 is LGHDT and CDR2 is YNNKEL (reference sequence). The germline V and J ends were trimmed by 0 bases and 14 bases, with 13 bases remaining between them. This CDR3 is built from 12 residues. CDR3 nucleotide sequence: TGTGCCAGCAGCCAAGAGGGGCACCGTTTCTTCTTT. Translating it yields CASSQEGHRFFF.

The chain is built from TRBV7-2 and TRBJ1-5; D is undetermined. Trimming removed 4 bases from V and 2 bases from J, with 9 bases in between. Germline V gene sequence: CDR1 SGHTA, CDR2 FQGNSA. This CDR3 spans 14 amino acids. CDR3: CASSSAQGNQPQHF. The CDR3 region has the DNA TGTGCCAGCAGCTCGGCCCAGGGCAATCAGCCCCAGCATTTT. Looking up the rest from reference TRBV7-2 and TRBJ1-5 gives the full variable domain: GAGVSQSPSNKVTEKGKDVELRCDPISGHTALYWYRQSLGQGLEFLIYFQGNSAPDKSGLPSDRFSAERTGGSVSTLTIQRTQQEDSAVYLCASSSAQGNQPQHFGDGTRLSIL.

V and J are TRBV7-2 and TRBJ2-5; no definite D call. The V end lost 1 base, the J end lost 1 base, and 10 bases lay between the germline ends. CDR3 length: 15 amino acids. The germline V gene encodes CDR1 SGHTA and CDR2 FQGNSA. This CDR3 is CASSLVADPQETQYF. The CDR3 DNA follows: TGTGCCAGCAGCTTAGTGGCAGATCCCCAAGAGACCCAGTACTTC.

V and J are TRBV5-1 and TRBJ2-5; the D gene is possibly TRBD2 (6 bases). The CDR3 length is 16 residues. CDR1 is SGHRS, CDR2 YFSETQ, per germline. Trimming took off 6 bases at V and 2 bases at J, with 20 bases between the two ends. The CDR3 loop is CASTRGPGGTQETQYF. Here the CDR3 DNA reads TGCGCCAGCACCCGAGGGCCTGGGGGGACTCAAGAGACCCAGTACTTC. Using reference TRBV5-1 and TRBJ2-5 for the parts outside the CDR3, the full variable domain is KAGVTQTPRYLIKTRGQQVTLSCSPISGHRSVSWYQQTPGQGLQFLFEYFSETQRNKGNFPGRFSGRQFSNSRSEMNVSTLELGDSALYLCASTRGPGGTQETQYFGPGTRLLVL.

This clone was counted once. This rearrangement joins TRBV4-1 to TRBJ1-2; D is uncertain. The germline CDR1 and CDR2 sequences are MGHRA and YSYEKL. Trimming left V 1 base short and J 0 bases short, with 9 bases between. CDR3 length: 15 amino acids. The CDR3 protein is CASSQGLRANYGYTF. As DNA, the CDR3 is TGCGCCAGCAGCCAAGGACTTAGAGCTAACTATGGCTACACCTTC.

The chain uses TRBV3-1 (or the pseudogene TRBV3-2) and TRBJ1-1; no clear D. Trimming took 4 bases from V and 0 from J, leaving 9 bases between them. This CDR3 spans 14 amino acids. CDR1 LGHDT and CDR2 YNNKEL come from the germline V gene (reference sequence). The CDR3 spells CASSPQVMNTEAFF. Written as DNA, the CDR3 is TGTGCCAGCAGCCCCCAGGTGATGAACACTGAAGCTTTCTTT.

The chain uses TRBV5-1 and TRBJ2-2, with TRBD1 matching over 8 bases. With 1 base clipped from V and 6 bases from J, the junction kept 5 bases outside the gene matches. Looked up from germline, CDR1 is SGHRS and CDR2 is YFSETQ. The CDR3 is 15 residues long. The CDR3 sequence is CASSLYQGAAGELFF. The CDR3, as DNA: TGCGCCAGCAGCTTGTATCAGGGGGCCGCCGGGGAGCTGTTTTTT.

This sequence joins TRBV7-6 and TRBJ2-5, with TRBD2 matching over 13 bases. CDR1 is SGHVS and CDR2 is FNYEAQ in the germline V gene. This CDR3 comprises 17 residues. The ends lost 5 bases at V and 4 bases at J; junction bases unmatched: 10. CDR3 in amino acids: CASSTRTSGGLVETQYF. CDR3 DNA: TGTGCCAGCAGCACGAGGACTAGCGGGGGATTGGTAGAGACCCAGTACTTC.

The V call is TRBV3-1 (or the pseudogene TRBV3-2), the J call TRBJ1-2; 7 bases align to TRBD1. Germline V CDR1 and CDR2: LGHDT, YNNKEL (reference sequence). The CDR3 is 16 residues long. The ends lost 2 bases at V and 4 bases at J; junction bases unmatched: 10. The CDR3 region has the DNA TGTGCCAGCAGCCAAAGGGCCGACAGGGAATTCTATGGCTACACCTTC. This translates into CASSQRADREFYGYTF.

V and J are TRBV6-4 and TRBJ1-2; TRBD1 matches at 12 bases. The CDR3 has 16 amino acids. Germline CDR1 MRHNA, CDR2 SNTAGT. Germline trimming cut 4 bases from V and 4 bases from J; bases unmatched to any gene: 7. The CDR3 DNA reads as TGTGCCAGCAGTGCCGTCGGGACAGGGGGCAGCTATGGCTACACCTTC. Encoded protein: CASSAVGTGGSYGYTF.

V and J are TRBV28 and TRBJ1-1; weak D call: TRBD1 (5 bases). V was pared by 7 bases and J by 4 bases, with 13 bases between. The CDR3 runs to 13 residues. Per germline, CDR1 MDHEN and CDR2 SYDVKM. The CDR3 bases are TGTGCCAGCAAACGAGGGGTAGTCACTGAAGCTTTCTTT. Its protein product is CASKRGVVTEAFF.